Sequencing of this T cell receptor (beta chain) was carried out in a study of T cells expressing NK-cell markers. TCRdb re-called the 5' RACE reads; every CDR3 protein appears as one record, without DNA. Across 500,000 to 700,000 distinct CDR3 sequences, the top ten clones capture roughly 3.4% of the sample. In germline, CDR1 is SGHTA, CDR2 FQGNSA. This CDR3 contains 12 residues. What was sequenced was blood T cells: a sorted CD56 or NKG2C T cell subset, CD4+ or CD8+ T cells, or bulk PBMC T cells (not recorded which). This clonotype was obtained from a man younger than 30 in good health. The chain combines TRBV7-2 with TRBJ2-5; the TCRdb D gene call, TRBD1, has no DNA to confirm it. CDR3 in amino acids: CASSRQFETQYF.